This T cell receptor beta chain was obtained from a study of technical replicates of blood from a few donors. Here immunoSEQ multiplex PCR was the method, and the copy in TCRdb shows in-frame clones only, minus some. Here the sample spans approximately 89,000 clones, approximately 94% being singletons. Germline loops: CDR1 SGHAT, CDR2 FQNNGV. Trimming cost V 2 bases and J 1 base; bases outside gene matches: 2. This CDR3 comprises 14 residues. The rearrangement joins TRBV11-2 to TRBJ2-7; the match to TRBD1 covers 7 bases. Sequenced sample: T cells isolated from PBMCs. This clonotype was obtained from a human donor in good health. In DNA form, the CDR3 reads TGTGCCAGCAGCTTATACAGGGGTTCCTACGAGCAGTACTTC. Translating it yields CASSLYRGSYEQYF.